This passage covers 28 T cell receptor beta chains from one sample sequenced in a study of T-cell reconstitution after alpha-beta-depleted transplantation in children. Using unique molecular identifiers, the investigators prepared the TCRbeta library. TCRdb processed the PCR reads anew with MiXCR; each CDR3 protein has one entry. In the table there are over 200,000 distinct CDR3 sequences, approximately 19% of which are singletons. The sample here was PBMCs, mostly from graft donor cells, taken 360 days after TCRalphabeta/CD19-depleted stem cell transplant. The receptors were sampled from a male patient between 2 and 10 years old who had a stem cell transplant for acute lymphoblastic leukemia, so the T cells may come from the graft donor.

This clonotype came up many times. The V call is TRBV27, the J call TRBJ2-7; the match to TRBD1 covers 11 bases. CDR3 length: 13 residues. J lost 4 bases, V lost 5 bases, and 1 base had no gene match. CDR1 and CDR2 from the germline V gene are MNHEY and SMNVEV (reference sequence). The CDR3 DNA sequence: TGTGCCAGCAGTCGGGACAGGGGGTACGAGCAGTACTTC. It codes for CASSRDRGYEQYF.

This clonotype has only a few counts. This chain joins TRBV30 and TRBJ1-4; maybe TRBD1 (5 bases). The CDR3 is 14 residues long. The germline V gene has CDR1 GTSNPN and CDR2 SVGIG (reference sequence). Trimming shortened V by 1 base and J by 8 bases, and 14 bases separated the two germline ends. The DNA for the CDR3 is TGTGCCTGGAGTGGGACGGGGGTACTGGAAAAACTGTTTTTT. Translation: CAWSGTGVLEKLFF. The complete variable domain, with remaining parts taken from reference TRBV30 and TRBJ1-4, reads SQTIHQWPATLVQPVGSPLSLECTVEGTSNPNLYWYRQAAGRGLQLLFYSVGIGQISSEVPQNLSASRPQDRQFILSSKKLLLSDSGFYLCAWSGTGVLEKLFFGSGTQLSVL.

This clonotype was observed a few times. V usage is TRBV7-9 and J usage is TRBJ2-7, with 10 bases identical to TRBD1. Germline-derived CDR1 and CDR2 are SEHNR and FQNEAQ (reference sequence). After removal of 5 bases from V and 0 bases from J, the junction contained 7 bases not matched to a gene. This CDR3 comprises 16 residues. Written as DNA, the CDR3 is TGTGCCAGCAGCGGACCGGGACAGGGGATCTCCTACGAGCAGTACTTC. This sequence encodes CASSGPGQGISYEQYF. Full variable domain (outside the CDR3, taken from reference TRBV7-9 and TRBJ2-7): DTGVSQNPRHKITKRGQNVTFRCDPISEHNRLYWYRQTLGQGPEFLTYFQNEAQLEKSRLLSDRFSAERPKGSFSTLEIQRTEQGDSAMYLCASSGPGQGISYEQYFGPGTRLTVT.

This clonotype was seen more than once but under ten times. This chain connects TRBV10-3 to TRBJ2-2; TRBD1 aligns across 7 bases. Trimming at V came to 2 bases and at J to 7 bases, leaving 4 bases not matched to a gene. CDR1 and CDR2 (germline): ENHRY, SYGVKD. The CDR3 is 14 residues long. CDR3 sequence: CAISEGQAHGELFF. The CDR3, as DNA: TGTGCCATCAGTGAGGGACAGGCGCACGGGGAGCTGTTTTTT.

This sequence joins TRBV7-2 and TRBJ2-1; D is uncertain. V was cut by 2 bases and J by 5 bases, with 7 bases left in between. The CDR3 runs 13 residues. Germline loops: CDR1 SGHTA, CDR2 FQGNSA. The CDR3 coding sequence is TGTGCCAGCAGCTTAATGCCAGACAATGAGCAGTTCTTC. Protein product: CASSLMPDNEQFF.

The CDR3 nucleotides read TGTGCCAGCAGCGACCGACTTCCAGCGGGGGGCACAGATACGCAGTATTTT. Its protein is CASSDRLPAGGTDTQYF. V gene TRBV7-9 combines with J gene TRBJ2-3; 8 nucleotides line up with TRBD2. The V segment lost 5 bases and the J segment 1 base; nucleotides outside the gene matches: 11. Germline lookup yields CDR1 SEHNR and CDR2 FQNEAQ (reference sequence). The CDR3 covers 17 residues.

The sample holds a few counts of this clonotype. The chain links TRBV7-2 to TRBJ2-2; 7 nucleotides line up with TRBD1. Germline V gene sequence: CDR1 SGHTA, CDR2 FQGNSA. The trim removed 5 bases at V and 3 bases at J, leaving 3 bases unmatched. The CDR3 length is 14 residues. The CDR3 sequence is CASSRRGHTGELFF. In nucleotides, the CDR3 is TGTGCCAGCAGCCGTAGGGGGCACACCGGGGAGCTGTTTTTT.

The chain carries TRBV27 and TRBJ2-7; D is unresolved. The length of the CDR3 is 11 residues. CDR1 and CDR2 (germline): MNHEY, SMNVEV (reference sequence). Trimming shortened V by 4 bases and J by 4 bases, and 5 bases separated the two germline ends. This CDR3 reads CASSWFYEQYF. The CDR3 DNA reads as TGTGCCAGCAGTTGGTTTTACGAGCAGTACTTC.

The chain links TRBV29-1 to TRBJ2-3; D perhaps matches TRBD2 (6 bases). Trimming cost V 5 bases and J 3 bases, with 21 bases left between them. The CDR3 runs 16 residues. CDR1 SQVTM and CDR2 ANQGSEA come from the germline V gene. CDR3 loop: CSVRRGGLPQTDTQYF. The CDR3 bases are TGCAGCGTTCGAAGGGGAGGTTTGCCACAGACAGATACGCAGTATTTT.

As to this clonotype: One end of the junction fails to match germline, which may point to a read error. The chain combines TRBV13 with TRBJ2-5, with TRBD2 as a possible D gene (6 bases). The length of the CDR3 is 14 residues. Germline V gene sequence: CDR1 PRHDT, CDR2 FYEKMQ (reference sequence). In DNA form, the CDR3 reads TGTGCCAGCAGCTTATATTCGGGGGAAGAGGCCCAGTACTTC. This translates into CASSLYSGEEAQYF. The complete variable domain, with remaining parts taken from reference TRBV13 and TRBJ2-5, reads AAGVIQSPRHLIKEKRETATLKCYPIPRHDTVYWYQQGPGQDPQFLISFYEKMQSDKGSIPDRFSAQQFSDYHSELNMSSLELGDSALYFCASSLYSGEEAQYFGPGTRLLVL.

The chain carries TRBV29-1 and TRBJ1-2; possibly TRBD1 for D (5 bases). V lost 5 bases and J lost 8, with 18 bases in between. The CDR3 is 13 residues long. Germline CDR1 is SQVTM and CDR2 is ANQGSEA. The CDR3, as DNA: TGCAGCGTTCCGGACGGGACCTGGAACGGCTACACCTTC. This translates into CSVPDGTWNGYTF. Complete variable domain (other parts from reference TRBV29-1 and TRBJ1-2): SAVISQKPSRDICQRGTSLTIQCQVDSQVTMMFWYRQQPGQSLTLIATANQGSEATYESGFVIDKFPISRPNLTFSTLTVSNMSPEDSSIYLCSVPDGTWNGYTFGSGTRLTVV.

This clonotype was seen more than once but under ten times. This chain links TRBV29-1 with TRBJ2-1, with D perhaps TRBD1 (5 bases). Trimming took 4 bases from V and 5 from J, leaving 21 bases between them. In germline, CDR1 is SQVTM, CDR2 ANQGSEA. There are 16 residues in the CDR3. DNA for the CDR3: TGCAGCGTTGTGGAGTGGGCAGGGATATTGGACAATGAGCAGTTCTTC. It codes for CSVVEWAGILDNEQFF.

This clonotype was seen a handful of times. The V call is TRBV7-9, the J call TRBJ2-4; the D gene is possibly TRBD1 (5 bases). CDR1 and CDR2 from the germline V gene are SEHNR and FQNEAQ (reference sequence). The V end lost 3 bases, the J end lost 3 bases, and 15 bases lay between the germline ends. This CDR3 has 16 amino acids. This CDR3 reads CASSLAQGIDKNIQYF. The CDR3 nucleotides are TGTGCCAGCAGCTTGGCCCAGGGAATAGACAAAAACATTCAGTACTTC.

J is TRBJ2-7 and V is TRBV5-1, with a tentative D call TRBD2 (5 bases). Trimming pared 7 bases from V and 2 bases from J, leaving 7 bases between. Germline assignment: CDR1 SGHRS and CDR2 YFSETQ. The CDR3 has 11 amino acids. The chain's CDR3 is CASLAAYEQYF. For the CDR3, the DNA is TGCGCCAGCCTAGCCGCCTACGAGCAGTACTTC.

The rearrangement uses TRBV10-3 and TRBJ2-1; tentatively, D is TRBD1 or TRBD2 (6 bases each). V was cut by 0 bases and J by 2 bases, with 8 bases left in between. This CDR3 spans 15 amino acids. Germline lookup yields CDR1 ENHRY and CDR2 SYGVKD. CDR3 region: CAISESGGPYNEQFF. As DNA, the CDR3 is TGTGCCATCAGTGAGTCCGGGGGCCCCTACAATGAGCAGTTCTTC.

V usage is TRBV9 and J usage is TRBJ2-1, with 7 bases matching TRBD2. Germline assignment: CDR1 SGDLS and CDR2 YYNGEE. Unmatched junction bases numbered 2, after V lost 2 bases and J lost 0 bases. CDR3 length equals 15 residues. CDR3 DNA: TGTGCCAGCAGCGTGAGCGGGGCCTCCTACAATGAGCAGTTCTTC. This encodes CASSVSGASYNEQFF.

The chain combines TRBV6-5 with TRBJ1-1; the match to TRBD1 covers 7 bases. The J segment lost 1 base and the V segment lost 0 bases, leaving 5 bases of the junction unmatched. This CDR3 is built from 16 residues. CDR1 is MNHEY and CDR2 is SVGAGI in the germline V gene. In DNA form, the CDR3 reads TGTGCCAGCAGTTACTCCAGGGACAGTCAGAACACTGAAGCTTTCTTT. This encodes CASSYSRDSQNTEAFF.

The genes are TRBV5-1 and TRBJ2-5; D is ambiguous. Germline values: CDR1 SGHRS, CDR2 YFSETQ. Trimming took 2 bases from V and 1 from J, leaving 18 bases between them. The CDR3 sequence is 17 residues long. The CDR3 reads CASSLVESERPQETQYF. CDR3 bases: TGCGCCAGCAGCTTAGTGGAAAGCGAACGACCCCAAGAGACCCAGTACTTC.

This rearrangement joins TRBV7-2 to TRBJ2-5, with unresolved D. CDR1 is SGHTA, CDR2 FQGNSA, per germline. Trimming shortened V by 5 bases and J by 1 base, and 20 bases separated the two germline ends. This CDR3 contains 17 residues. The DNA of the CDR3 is TGTGCCAGCAGCCCGAAAATCCCACGACACCTCCAAGAGACCCAGTACTTC. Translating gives CASSPKIPRHLQETQYF. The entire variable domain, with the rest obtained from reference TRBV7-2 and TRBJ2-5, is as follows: GAGVSQSPSNKVTEKGKDVELRCDPISGHTALYWYRQSLGQGLEFLIYFQGNSAPDKSGLPSDRFSAERTGGSVSTLTIQRTQQEDSAVYLCASSPKIPRHLQETQYFGPGTRLLVL.

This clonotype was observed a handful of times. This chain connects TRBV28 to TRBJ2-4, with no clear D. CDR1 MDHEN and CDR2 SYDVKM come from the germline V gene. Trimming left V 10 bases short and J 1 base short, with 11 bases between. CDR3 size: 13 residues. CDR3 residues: CATIPGAKNIQYF. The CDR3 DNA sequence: TGTGCCACTATCCCCGGGGCCAAAAACATTCAGTACTTC. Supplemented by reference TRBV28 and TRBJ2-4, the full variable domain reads DVKVTQSSRYLVKRTGEKVFLECVQDMDHENMFWYRQDPGLGLRLIYFSYDVKMKEKGDIPEGYSVSREKKERFSLILESASTNQTSMYLCATIPGAKNIQYFGAGTRLSVL.

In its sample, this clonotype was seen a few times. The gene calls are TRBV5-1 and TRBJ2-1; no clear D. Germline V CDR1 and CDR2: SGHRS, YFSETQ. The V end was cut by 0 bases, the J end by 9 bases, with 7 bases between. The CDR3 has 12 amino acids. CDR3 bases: TGCGCCAGCAGCTTGGAGGGTATTGAGCAGTTCTTC. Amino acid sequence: CASSLEGIEQFF.

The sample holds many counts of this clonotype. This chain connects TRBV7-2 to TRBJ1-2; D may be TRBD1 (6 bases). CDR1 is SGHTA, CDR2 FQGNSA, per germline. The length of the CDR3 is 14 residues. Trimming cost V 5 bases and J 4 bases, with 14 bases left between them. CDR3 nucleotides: TGTGCCAGCAGCCCCCGGACAGATCTCTATGGCTACACCTTC. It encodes CASSPRTDLYGYTF. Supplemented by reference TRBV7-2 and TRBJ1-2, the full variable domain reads GAGVSQSPSNKVTEKGKDVELRCDPISGHTALYWYRQSLGQGLEFLIYFQGNSAPDKSGLPSDRFSAERTGGSVSTLTIQRTQQEDSAVYLCASSPRTDLYGYTFGSGTRLTVV.

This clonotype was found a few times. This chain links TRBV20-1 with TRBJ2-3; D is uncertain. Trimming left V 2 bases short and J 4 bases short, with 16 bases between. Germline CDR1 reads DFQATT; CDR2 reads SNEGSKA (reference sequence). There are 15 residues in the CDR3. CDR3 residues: CSARWSSSLPDTQYF. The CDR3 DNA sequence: TGCAGTGCTAGATGGTCTTCCTCACTCCCAGATACGCAGTATTTT.

As DNA, the CDR3 is TGTGCCAGCAGGGATAACAGGGGGCCCCACACCGGGGAGCTGTTTTTT. Translation gives CASRDNRGPHTGELFF. This chain connects TRBV12-3 or TRBV12-4 to TRBJ2-2; 9 nucleotides match TRBD1. J gave up 3 bases and V 6 bases, and 8 bases lay outside the gene matches. This CDR3 has 16 residues.

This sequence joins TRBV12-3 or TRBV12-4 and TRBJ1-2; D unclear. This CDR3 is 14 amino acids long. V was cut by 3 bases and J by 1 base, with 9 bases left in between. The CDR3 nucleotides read TGTGCCAGCAGTTTGGCATCTAGTAACTATGGCTACACCTTC. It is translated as CASSLASSNYGYTF.

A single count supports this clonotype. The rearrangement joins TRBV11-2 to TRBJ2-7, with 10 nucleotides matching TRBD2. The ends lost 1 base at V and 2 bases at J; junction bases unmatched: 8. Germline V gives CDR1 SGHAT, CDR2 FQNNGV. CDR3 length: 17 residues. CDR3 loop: CASSLVLAGVFAYEQYF. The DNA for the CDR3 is TGTGCCAGCAGCTTAGTTCTAGCGGGAGTCTTTGCCTACGAGCAGTACTTC.

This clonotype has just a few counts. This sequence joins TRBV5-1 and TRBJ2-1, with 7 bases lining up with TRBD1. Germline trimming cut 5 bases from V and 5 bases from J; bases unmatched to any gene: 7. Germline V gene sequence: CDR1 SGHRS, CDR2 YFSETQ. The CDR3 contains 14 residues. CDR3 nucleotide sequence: TGCGCCAGCAGGCTCGGACAGGTCCACAATGAGCAGTTCTTC. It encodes CASRLGQVHNEQFF.

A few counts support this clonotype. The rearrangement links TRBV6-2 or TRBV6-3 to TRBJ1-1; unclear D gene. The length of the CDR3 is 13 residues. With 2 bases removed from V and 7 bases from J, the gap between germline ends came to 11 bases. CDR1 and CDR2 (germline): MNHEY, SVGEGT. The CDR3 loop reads CASSYRELGEAFF. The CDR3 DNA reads TGTGCCAGCAGTTACAGGGAGTTGGGTGAAGCTTTCTTT.